The clone carrying this T cell receptor beta chain was counted once. Here immunoSEQ multiplex PCR was the method, and the copy in TCRdb shows in-frame clones only, minus some. The sample holds 12,000 to 15,000 clones; roughly 79% are singletons and the top ten take about 32%. The CDR3 totals 12 residues. V lost 11 bases and J lost 1, with 12 bases in between. CDR1 and CDR2 from the germline V gene are SNHLY and FYNNEI. The source of the sample is a study of OX40 agonist ivuxolimab in advanced cancers. Looking at the study overall: At under 85% male, the cohort had a mean age of about 60 years, ranging from about 20 to 80. Three partial responders included one hepatocellular carcinoma patient and two cutaneous melanoma patients.

The V gene is TRBV2, the J gene TRBJ2-7, with D perhaps matching TRBD1 or TRBD2 (5 bases each). This specimen consisted of CD4+ or CD8+ T cells sorted from blood, obtained in a trial of the OX40 agonist ivuxolimab. The source is an adult with an advanced solid tumor such as melanoma, head and neck, liver or kidney cancer. The CDR3, as DNA: TGTGCCGTGCCGGGACCTTCCTACGAGCAGTACTTC. It is translated as CAVPGPSYEQYF.